The rows below give T cell receptor beta chains drawn from one sample of a study of blood T cell repertoires in COVID-19. The repertoire was sequenced with immunoSEQ multiplex PCR; TCRdb's copy has only in-frame clones and lacks some. The sample holds tens of thousands of clones; about nine tenths are singletons and the top ten take about 8.6%. Sequenced material: peripheral blood. The receptors shown here come from a middle-aged woman with active COVID-19. CDR3s include the opening cysteine and the closing phenylalanine or tryptophan. A D gene is named only where the DNA matches it firmly. Rows may omit the clone size; those that give it use once, few, many or a size class.

TRBJ1-1 TRBV5-1 NA few CASSLRVSSDNTEAFF TGCGCCAGCAGCTTGCGGGTGTCGTCAGACAACACTGAAGCTTTCTTT
TRBJ2-4 TRBV6-6 NA once CASSPEVGSKNIQYF TGTGCCAGCAGCCCCGAGGTGGGGAGCAAAAACATTCAGTACTTC
TRBJ2-3 TRBV3-1/TRBV3-2 NA NA CASSQAGRGSTDTQYF TGTGCCAGCAGCCAAGCGGGCAGGGGTAGCACAGATACGCAGTATTTT
TRBJ1-1 TRBV5-1 NA once CASSSDGTRRGTEAFF TGCGCCAGCAGCTCCGACGGAACGAGGAGGGGTACTGAAGCTTTCTTT
TRBJ1-1 TRBV10-3 NA NA CAISEGADSGTEAFF TGTGCCATCAGTGAGGGAGCAGATTCCGGGACTGAAGCTTTCTTT
TRBJ2-7 TRBV19 TRBD2 NA CASRTSGGTYEQYF TGTGCCAGTAGAACTAGCGGGGGGACCTACGAGCAGTACTTC
TRBJ1-1 TRBV25-1 TRBD1 once CASTAGTGVGTEAFF TGTGCCAGCACCGCAGGGACAGGGGTAGGCACTGAAGCTTTCTTT
TRBJ2-3 TRBV4-2 TRBD2 NA CASSQGGGGTSTDTQYF TGTGCCAGCAGCCAAGGAGGCGGGGGGACTAGCACAGATACGCAGTATTTT
TRBJ2-3 TRBV5-4 TRBD2 NA CASSLQRGTDTQYF TGTGCCAGCAGCTTGCAGCGGGGGACAGATACGCAGTATTTT
TRBJ1-2 TRBV19 NA once CASSTRQDGYTF TGTGCCAGTAGTACTCGACAGGATGGCTACACCTTC
TRBJ2-3 TRBV10-3 TRBD1 once CAIRDGQGTRTDTQYF TGTGCCATCAGAGACGGACAGGGGACGCGCACAGATACGCAGTATTTT
TRBJ2-7 TRBV19 NA NA CASSATAFEYNEQYF TGTGCCAGTAGTGCCACAGCTTTTGAGTACAACGAGCAGTACTTC
TRBJ2-3 TRBV14 TRBD1 NA CASSHRGQNTQYF TGTGCCAGCAGCCACAGGGGACAGAATACGCAGTATTTT
TRBJ2-1 TRBV5-1 NA NA CASSLTALGVNNEQFF TGCGCCAGCAGCTTGACCGCCCTAGGGGTAAACAATGAGCAGTTCTTC
TRBJ2-5 TRBV3-1/TRBV3-2 TRBD2 NA CASSQAGGQETQYF TGTGCCAGCAGCCAAGCGGGGGGCCAAGAGACCCAGTACTTC
TRBJ2-5 TRBV7-6 TRBD2 once CASSGGLAGEGETQYF TGTGCCAGCAGCGGGGGACTAGCGGGGGAGGGAGAGACCCAGTACTTC
TRBJ2-1 TRBV19 TRBD1 NA CASTLLMTGKFF TGTGCCAGTACCTTACTTATGACAGGGAAGTTCTTC
TRBJ2-5 TRBV29-1 TRBD1 few CSVLGTGGRETQYF TGCAGCGTCCTCGGGACAGGGGGCAGGGAGACCCAGTACTTC
TRBJ2-2 TRBV28 TRBD2 NA CASSFLSGGKTGELFF TGTGCCAGCAGTTTCCTGTCCGGGGGGAAGACCGGGGAGCTGTTTTTT
TRBJ1-2 TRBV5-1 TRBD1 NA CASSLVGGRDYGYTF TGCGCCAGCAGCCTGGTAGGGGGCCGGGACTATGGCTACACCTTC
TRBJ1-5 TRBV18 NA NA CASSPPSGGRQPQHF TGTGCCAGCTCACCACCGTCGGGGGGCCGACAGCCCCAGCATTTT
TRBJ1-2 TRBV11-2 NA NA CASSASRVGGNYGYTF TGTGCCAGCAGCGCCTCTCGCGTTGGGGGGAACTATGGCTACACCTTC
TRBJ2-5 TRBV5-1 NA NA CASSVFPTIGGLGETQYF TGCGCCAGCAGCGTATTCCCAACTATAGGAGGGCTGGGGGAGACCCAGTACTTC
TRBJ2-3 TRBV29-1 NA NA CSVRQDTQYF TGCAGCGTTCGTCAGGATACGCAGTATTTT